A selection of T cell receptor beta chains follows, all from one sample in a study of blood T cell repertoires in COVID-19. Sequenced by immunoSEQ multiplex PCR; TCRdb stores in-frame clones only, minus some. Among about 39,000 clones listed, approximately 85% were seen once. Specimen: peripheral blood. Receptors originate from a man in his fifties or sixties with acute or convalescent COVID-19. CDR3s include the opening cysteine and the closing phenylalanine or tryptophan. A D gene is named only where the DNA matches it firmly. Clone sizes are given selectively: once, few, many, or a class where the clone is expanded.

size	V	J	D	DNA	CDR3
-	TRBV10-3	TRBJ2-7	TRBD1	TGTGCCATCAGTGAGTCTTACAGGGGGAGCGAGCAGTACTTC	CAISESYRGSEQYF
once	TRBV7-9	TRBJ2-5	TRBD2	TGTGCCAGCAGCCACACTAGCGGGGAGGCACAAGAGACCCAGTACTTC	CASSHTSGEAQETQYF
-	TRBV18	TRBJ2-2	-	TGTGCCAGCTCACCCCTAGAAGGGGAGCTGTTTTTT	CASSPLEGELFF
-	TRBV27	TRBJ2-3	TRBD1	TGTGCCAGCAGTTCACAGGGGGCAGATACGCAGTATTTT	CASSSQGADTQYF
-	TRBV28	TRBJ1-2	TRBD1	TGTGCCAGCAGCCGACAGGGGGCTTATGGCTACACCTTC	CASSRQGAYGYTF
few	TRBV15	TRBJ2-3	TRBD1	TGTGCCACCAGCAGAGAAGACAGGGGCCCAGATACGCAGTATTTT	CATSREDRGPDTQYF
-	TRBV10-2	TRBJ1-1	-	TGCGCCAGCACCAGAACAGCGAACACTGAAGCTTTCTTT	CASTRTANTEAFF
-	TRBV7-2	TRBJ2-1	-	TGTGCCAGCAGCCTTGTCAGGGGAAGGGATGGCAATGAGCAGTTCTTC	CASSLVRGRDGNEQFF
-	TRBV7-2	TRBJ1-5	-	TGTGCCAGCAGCTTGACTTGGGGGGGTAATCAGCCCCAGCATTTT	CASSLTWGGNQPQHF
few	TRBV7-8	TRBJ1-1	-	TGTGCCAGCAGCTTTGAGGTGAACACTGAAGCTTTCTTT	CASSFEVNTEAFF
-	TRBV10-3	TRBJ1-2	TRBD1	TGTGCCGGTAAAAGGGGGACAGACTATGGCTACACCTTC	CAGKRGTDYGYTF
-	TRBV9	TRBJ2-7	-	TGTGCCAGCAGCGGCGGCGAGCAGTACTTC	CASSGGEQYF
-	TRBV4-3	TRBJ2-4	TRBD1	TGCGCCAGCAGCCAAGATGACAGGGACATTCAGTACTTC	CASSQDDRDIQYF
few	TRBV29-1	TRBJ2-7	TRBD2	TGCAGCGTTGTGGGACTAGCGGGAGGCCAGTACGAGCAGTACTTC	CSVVGLAGGQYEQYF
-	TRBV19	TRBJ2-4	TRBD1	TGTGCCAGTAGTTCCCGGACAGGACTAGCCAAAAACATTCAGTACTTC	CASSSRTGLAKNIQYF